This T cell receptor (beta chain) stems from a study of T cells after posttransplantation cyclophosphamide. A word on this clone: No antigen is known for it.

Profiling relied on immunoSEQ multiplex PCR, and the TCRdb table lists in-frame clones only, not all of them. Seen here are tens of thousands of clones, under 85% observed once, and the top ten hold around 0.7%. Trimming removed 5 bases at V and 5 bases at J, with 7 bases between. The V gene's germline CDR1 is WSHSY and CDR2 SAAADI. The CDR3 is 11 residues long. Study outcomes and limitations: Recipient CMV seropositivity and CMV reactivation strongly tracked TRB clonality. Donor CD8+ memory clones often dominated recipient blood repertoires at later times. Tissue-infiltrating T cells from skin or gut overlapped little with blood T cells.

The chain carries TRBV10-2 and TRBJ2-7; a weak D match, TRBD1 (6 bases). Material for sequencing was memory CD4+ T cells sorted from PBMCs. The receptor comes from a woman aged 55-70 years in good health, CMV-negative, and a related stem cell transplant donor. In DNA, the CDR3 is TGCGCCAGCAGTAAGGGGGACGAGCAGTACTTC. Protein sequence: CASSKGDEQYF.